This T cell receptor (beta chain) is from a study of cytomegalovirus exposure and HLA in healthy donors. Study-wide points: Previous analysis showed most TCR beta V segments were productive about 90% or about 30% of the time. The authors listed roughly 150 TCR beta chains as cytomegalovirus-associated. A later analysis appeared to link common viral pathogens to several of the most significant clusters.

The PCR employed 60 Vbeta primers together with 13 Jbeta primers. As handled by the study authors: The authors later counted roughly 79 million unique TCR beta chains, roughly 11 million of them shared. TCRdb's copy holds only in-frame clones and misses some; the assay was immunoSEQ multiplex PCR. That table is the source of V, J and clone size, and D and trimming were worked out from the DNA. There are 100,000 to 150,000 clones in the sample, with around 1.6% held by the top ten. Germline CDR1 reads WNHNN; CDR2 reads SYGVQD (reference sequence). The CDR3 length is 12 residues. Trimming removed 5 bases from V and 10 bases from J, with 14 bases in between. Notes on this clone: The antigen remains undetermined.

The sample taken for sequencing was PBMCs. The TCR was taken from a middle-aged woman in good health and CMV-seropositive. This chain uses TRBV10-1 with TRBJ1-2; the D is unclear. The CDR3 coding sequence is TGCGCCAGCAGTAACGGTCTACAGACCTACACCTTC. Translation: CASSNGLQTYTF.